This is a list of T cell receptor beta chains from one sample in a study of control samples from healthy donors and cancer patients. Assay used: immunoSEQ multiplex PCR; TCRdb lists only in-frame clones, some missing. This table holds approximately 170,000 clones, 91% found once. The sample consisted of blood. Receptors were obtained from a woman aged 30 to 39 in good health. CDR3s include the opening cysteine and the closing phenylalanine or tryptophan. Each record gives: clone size, D gene, V gene, J gene, CDR3 protein, CDR3 DNA. The D gene is left open where the match is weak. A row's size may be missing; if present it is once, few, many or a size class.

abundance: -
d_gene: TRBD1
v_gene: TRBV5-5
j_gene: TRBJ2-7
CDR3aa: CASKFGTGEQYF
CDR3nt: TGTGCCAGCAAGTTCGGGACAGGCGAGCAGTACTTC

abundance: -
d_gene: TRBD1
v_gene: TRBV19
j_gene: TRBJ1-5
CDR3aa: CASSPDRGNRNQPQHF
CDR3nt: TGTGCCAGTAGTCCGGACAGGGGAAATAGGAATCAGCCCCAGCATTTT

abundance: once
d_gene: -
v_gene: TRBV2
j_gene: TRBJ1-2
CDR3aa: CASSEMFYGYTF
CDR3nt: TGTGCCAGCAGTGAAATGTTCTATGGCTACACCTTC

abundance: -
d_gene: -
v_gene: TRBV19
j_gene: TRBJ1-1
CDR3aa: CASSIGGGTEAFF
CDR3nt: TGTGCCAGTAGTATAGGGGGCGGAACTGAAGCTTTCTTT

abundance: once
d_gene: -
v_gene: TRBV9
j_gene: TRBJ2-1
CDR3aa: CASSVRQAVYNEQFF
CDR3nt: TGTGCCAGCAGCGTTAGACAGGCCGTTTACAATGAGCAGTTCTTC

abundance: -
d_gene: -
v_gene: TRBV9
j_gene: TRBJ2-1
CDR3aa: CASSVDLDNEQFF
CDR3nt: TGTGCCAGCAGCGTAGATCTCGACAATGAGCAGTTCTTC

abundance: -
d_gene: TRBD1
v_gene: TRBV9
j_gene: TRBJ2-5
CDR3aa: CASSVEQGQETQYF
CDR3nt: TGTGCCAGCAGCGTAGAACAGGGGCAAGAGACCCAGTACTTC

abundance: -
d_gene: TRBD1
v_gene: TRBV4-1
j_gene: TRBJ2-7
CDR3aa: CASSQGQGAYEQYF
CDR3nt: TGCGCCAGCAGCCAAGGACAGGGGGCCTACGAGCAGTACTTC

abundance: once
d_gene: TRBD1
v_gene: TRBV28
j_gene: TRBJ1-1
CDR3aa: CASSSRDRGLLNTEAFF
CDR3nt: TGTGCCAGCAGTTCCCGGGACAGGGGATTACTGAACACTGAAGCTTTCTTT

abundance: -
d_gene: TRBD2
v_gene: TRBV30
j_gene: TRBJ2-6
CDR3aa: CAWSSGNSGANVLTF
CDR3nt: TGTGCCTGGAGTAGCGGGAACTCTGGGGCCAACGTCCTGACTTTC

abundance: -
d_gene: TRBD1
v_gene: TRBV10-2
j_gene: TRBJ1-6
CDR3aa: CASSGQGGSPLHF
CDR3nt: TGCGCCAGCAGTGGACAGGGCGGTTCACCCCTCCACTTT

abundance: -
d_gene: TRBD1
v_gene: TRBV28
j_gene: TRBJ1-1
CDR3aa: CASSMWTGNSLNTEAFF
CDR3nt: TGTGCCAGCAGTATGTGGACAGGCAATTCCCTGAACACTGAAGCTTTCTTT

abundance: -
d_gene: TRBD1
v_gene: TRBV11-2
j_gene: TRBJ2-7
CDR3aa: CASSSTGISSYEQYF
CDR3nt: TGTGCCAGCAGCTCGACAGGGATAAGCTCCTACGAGCAGTACTTC

abundance: -
d_gene: -
v_gene: TRBV9
j_gene: TRBJ1-2
CDR3aa: CASSGATGYNYGYTF
CDR3nt: TGTGCCAGCAGCGGAGCCACAGGTTATAACTATGGCTACACCTTC

abundance: -
d_gene: TRBD1
v_gene: TRBV5-1
j_gene: TRBJ1-2
CDR3aa: CASSLGGQGYGYTF
CDR3nt: TGCGCCAGCAGCTTGGGGGGACAGGGCTATGGCTACACCTTC

abundance: once
d_gene: -
v_gene: TRBV27
j_gene: TRBJ2-1
CDR3aa: CASSQPSGLPSSYNEQFF
CDR3nt: TGTGCCAGCAGTCAACCGTCGGGACTCCCGAGCTCCTACAATGAGCAGTTCTTC

abundance: -
d_gene: -
v_gene: TRBV19
j_gene: TRBJ1-2
CDR3aa: CASSISGSPNYGYTF
CDR3nt: TGTGCCAGTAGTATATCGGGGAGTCCTAACTATGGCTACACCTTC

abundance: -
d_gene: -
v_gene: TRBV7-3
j_gene: TRBJ1-2
CDR3aa: CASSDQGSGYTF
CDR3nt: TGTGCCAGCAGCGATCAGGGTTCTGGCTACACCTTC

abundance: few
d_gene: TRBD1
v_gene: TRBV6-1
j_gene: TRBJ1-3
CDR3aa: CASSEAGGQGGNTIYF
CDR3nt: TGTGCCAGCAGTGAAGCGGGAGGACAGGGGGGAAACACCATATATTTT

abundance: once
d_gene: TRBD2
v_gene: TRBV7-9
j_gene: TRBJ2-1
CDR3aa: CASSPGTSGNYNEQFF
CDR3nt: TGTGCCAGCAGCCCCGGGACTAGCGGGAACTACAATGAGCAGTTCTTC

abundance: -
d_gene: TRBD2
v_gene: TRBV2
j_gene: TRBJ2-3
CDR3aa: CASSEVWTSRGTDTQYF
CDR3nt: TGTGCCAGCAGTGAAGTCTGGACTAGCCGGGGGACAGATACGCAGTATTTT

abundance: few
d_gene: -
v_gene: TRBV7-3
j_gene: TRBJ1-1
CDR3aa: CASSLTPLTEAFF
CDR3nt: TGTGCCAGCAGCTTAACCCCACTCACTGAAGCTTTCTTT

abundance: -
d_gene: -
v_gene: TRBV11-2
j_gene: TRBJ1-2
CDR3aa: CASSDGAGGYTF
CDR3nt: TGTGCCAGCAGCGATGGTGCGGGGGGCTACACCTTC

abundance: -
d_gene: -
v_gene: TRBV7-7
j_gene: TRBJ1-5
CDR3aa: CASSLANYSNQPQHF
CDR3nt: TGTGCCAGCAGCTTAGCCAATTATAGCAATCAGCCCCAGCATTTT

abundance: -
d_gene: -
v_gene: TRBV20-1
j_gene: TRBJ2-3
CDR3aa: CSARSTDTQYF
CDR3nt: TGCAGTGCTAGGAGCACAGATACGCAGTATTTT

abundance: once
d_gene: TRBD1
v_gene: TRBV19
j_gene: TRBJ2-1
CDR3aa: CASSGTAYNEQFF
CDR3nt: TGTGCCAGTAGCGGGACAGCCTACAATGAGCAGTTCTTC

abundance: few
d_gene: TRBD2
v_gene: TRBV6-1
j_gene: TRBJ2-7
CDR3aa: CASSELGGGAYEQYF
CDR3nt: TGTGCCAGCAGTGAACTGGGCGGGGGGGCCTACGAGCAGTACTTC

abundance: -
d_gene: -
v_gene: TRBV5-4
j_gene: TRBJ2-3
CDR3aa: CASSMTASTDTQYF
CDR3nt: TGTGCCAGCAGCATGACAGCTAGCACAGATACGCAGTATTTT

abundance: -
d_gene: -
v_gene: TRBV23-1
j_gene: TRBJ1-1
CDR3aa: CASSQPPGGRTEAFF
CDR3nt: TGCGCCAGCAGTCAACCGCCGGGCGGTCGCACTGAAGCTTTCTTT

abundance: -
d_gene: -
v_gene: TRBV3-1/TRBV3-2
j_gene: TRBJ1-2
CDR3aa: CASSQVGNNYGYTF
CDR3nt: TGTGCCAGCAGCCAAGTCGGGAATAACTATGGCTACACCTTC

abundance: -
d_gene: TRBD2
v_gene: TRBV11-3
j_gene: TRBJ2-1
CDR3aa: CASSKLAGVYNEQFF
CDR3nt: TGTGCCAGCAGCAAACTAGCGGGAGTCTACAATGAGCAGTTCTTC

abundance: -
d_gene: -
v_gene: TRBV20-1
j_gene: TRBJ1-2
CDR3aa: CSATQNYGYTF
CDR3nt: TGCAGTGCTACTCAGAACTATGGCTACACCTTC

abundance: -
d_gene: TRBD1
v_gene: TRBV6-1
j_gene: TRBJ1-3
CDR3aa: CASSELTGGGNTIYF
CDR3nt: TGTGCCAGCAGTGAATTGACAGGGGGCGGAAACACCATATATTTT

abundance: -
d_gene: -
v_gene: TRBV2
j_gene: TRBJ1-2
CDR3aa: CASSDRGGYGYTF
CDR3nt: TGTGCCAGCAGTGACCGGGGGGGCTATGGCTACACCTTC

abundance: -
d_gene: -
v_gene: TRBV10-1
j_gene: TRBJ1-1
CDR3aa: CASSELTGMNTEAFF
CDR3nt: TGCGCCAGCAGTGAGTTGACAGGCATGAACACTGAAGCTTTCTTT

abundance: -
d_gene: -
v_gene: TRBV24-1
j_gene: TRBJ1-1
CDR3aa: CATSESANTEAFF
CDR3nt: TGTGCCACCAGTGAGTCCGCGAACACTGAAGCTTTCTTT

abundance: -
d_gene: -
v_gene: TRBV19
j_gene: TRBJ2-2
CDR3aa: CASRAGAANTGELFF
CDR3nt: TGTGCCAGTAGAGCAGGGGCCGCGAACACCGGGGAGCTGTTTTTT

abundance: -
d_gene: TRBD1
v_gene: TRBV7-2
j_gene: TRBJ2-7
CDR3aa: CASSGGQGAYEQYF
CDR3nt: TGTGCCAGCAGCGGTGGACAGGGGGCCTACGAGCAGTACTTC

abundance: -
d_gene: -
v_gene: TRBV5-1
j_gene: TRBJ1-5
CDR3aa: CASSLGDNQPQHF
CDR3nt: TGCGCCAGCAGCTTGGGGGACAATCAGCCCCAGCATTTT

abundance: -
d_gene: TRBD1
v_gene: TRBV24-1
j_gene: TRBJ2-7
CDR3aa: CATSDLRYPGTGHYEQYF
CDR3nt: TGTGCCACCAGTGATTTGCGATACCCCGGGACAGGGCACTACGAGCAGTACTTC

abundance: -
d_gene: TRBD1
v_gene: TRBV6-2/TRBV6-3
j_gene: TRBJ2-1
CDR3aa: CASSYGTGVGEQFF
CDR3nt: TGTGCCAGCAGTTACGGGACAGGGGTAGGTGAGCAGTTCTTC

abundance: -
d_gene: -
v_gene: TRBV7-9
j_gene: TRBJ1-5
CDR3aa: CASSLAGGGNQPQHF
CDR3nt: TGTGCCAGCAGCTTAGCTGGGGGCGGCAATCAGCCCCAGCATTTT

abundance: -
d_gene: -
v_gene: TRBV6-5
j_gene: TRBJ2-3
CDR3aa: CASSYGRSTDTQYF
CDR3nt: TGTGCCAGCAGTTACGGGCGGAGCACAGATACGCAGTATTTT

abundance: -
d_gene: TRBD1
v_gene: TRBV30
j_gene: TRBJ2-7
CDR3aa: CAWSYRQGLYEQYF
CDR3nt: TGTGCCTGGAGTTACAGACAGGGCCTCTACGAGCAGTACTTC

abundance: -
d_gene: -
v_gene: TRBV12-3/TRBV12-4
j_gene: TRBJ2-1
CDR3aa: CASSLVGNEQFF
CDR3nt: TGTGCCAGCAGTTTAGTCGGCAATGAGCAGTTCTTC

abundance: -
d_gene: -
v_gene: TRBV6-4
j_gene: TRBJ1-1
CDR3aa: CASSDSGNTEAFF
CDR3nt: TGTGCCAGCAGTGATTCTGGAAACACTGAAGCTTTCTTT

abundance: once
d_gene: TRBD1
v_gene: TRBV9
j_gene: TRBJ2-7
CDR3aa: CASSVTAQGSEQYF
CDR3nt: TGTGCCAGCAGCGTTACCGCACAGGGGAGCGAGCAGTACTTC

abundance: -
d_gene: -
v_gene: TRBV9
j_gene: TRBJ1-2
CDR3aa: CASSAPATSDGYTF
CDR3nt: TGTGCCAGCAGCGCCCCGGCGACGTCAGATGGCTACACCTTC

abundance: once
d_gene: -
v_gene: TRBV7-2
j_gene: TRBJ1-6
CDR3aa: CASSLVTGALSPLHF
CDR3nt: TGTGCCAGCAGCTTAGTTACAGGAGCCCTTTCACCCCTCCACTTT

abundance: -
d_gene: TRBD1
v_gene: TRBV10-3
j_gene: TRBJ1-2
CDR3aa: CAISESGQVNYGYTF
CDR3nt: TGTGCCATCAGTGAGTCCGGACAGGTGAACTATGGCTACACCTTC

abundance: -
d_gene: TRBD1
v_gene: TRBV5-1
j_gene: TRBJ1-2
CDR3aa: CASSPGQYGYTF
CDR3nt: TGCGCCAGCAGTCCGGGACAGTATGGCTACACCTTC

abundance: once
d_gene: -
v_gene: TRBV5-1
j_gene: TRBJ2-1
CDR3aa: CASSFTGSSYNEQFF
CDR3nt: TGCGCCAGCAGCTTCACAGGGAGCTCCTACAATGAGCAGTTCTTC

abundance: -
d_gene: TRBD2
v_gene: TRBV4-2
j_gene: TRBJ2-1
CDR3aa: CASSQEVGRARNEQFF
CDR3nt: TGTGCCAGCAGCCAAGAGGTCGGGAGGGCCAGGAATGAGCAGTTCTTC

abundance: -
d_gene: -
v_gene: TRBV29-1
j_gene: TRBJ1-2
CDR3aa: CSVEERGAGYTF
CDR3nt: TGCAGCGTTGAAGAGAGGGGGGCTGGCTACACCTTC